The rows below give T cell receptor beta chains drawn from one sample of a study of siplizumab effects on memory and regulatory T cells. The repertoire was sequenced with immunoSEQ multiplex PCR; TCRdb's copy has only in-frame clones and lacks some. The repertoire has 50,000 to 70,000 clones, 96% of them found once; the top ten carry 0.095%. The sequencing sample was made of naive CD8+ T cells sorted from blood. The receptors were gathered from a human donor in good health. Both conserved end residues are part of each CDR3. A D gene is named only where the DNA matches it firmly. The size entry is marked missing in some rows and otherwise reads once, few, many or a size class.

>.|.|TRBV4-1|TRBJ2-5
CASSADFGQETQYF
TGCGCCAGCAGCGCGGACTTTGGCCAAGAGACCCAGTACTTC
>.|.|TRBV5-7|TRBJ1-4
CASSGVQDWGEKLFF
TGTGCCAGCAGCGGCGTACAGGATTGGGGAGAAAAACTGTTTTTT
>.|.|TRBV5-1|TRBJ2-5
CASSLVSGEETQYF
TGCGCCAGCAGCTTGGTTTCAGGCGAAGAGACCCAGTACTTC
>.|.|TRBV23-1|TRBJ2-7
CASSQYNGTYEQYF
TGCGCCAGCAGTCAATATAACGGTACCTACGAGCAGTACTTC
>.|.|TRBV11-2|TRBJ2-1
CASSGREQFF
TGTGCCAGCAGCGGTAGAGAACAGTTCTTC
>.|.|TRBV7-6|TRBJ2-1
CASTRDGGYNEQFF
TGTGCCAGCACCCGGGACGGAGGGTACAATGAGCAGTTCTTC
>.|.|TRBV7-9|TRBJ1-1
CASSIEGTEAFF
TGTGCCAGCAGCATAGAGGGCACTGAAGCTTTCTTT
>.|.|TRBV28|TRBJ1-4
CASNPGRYEEKLFF
TGTGCCAGCAACCCGGGTAGATACGAAGAAAAACTGTTTTTT
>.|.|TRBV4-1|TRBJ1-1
CASSQKHGTEAFF
TGCGCCAGCAGCCAAAAACATGGGACTGAAGCTTTCTTT
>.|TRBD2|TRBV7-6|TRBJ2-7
CASSLGSGGTYEQYF
TGTGCCAGCAGCTTAGGTAGCGGGGGTACCTACGAGCAGTACTTC
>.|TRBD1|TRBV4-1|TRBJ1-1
CASSQVQGGDTEAFF
TGCGCCAGCAGCCAAGTACAGGGGGGAGACACTGAAGCTTTCTTT
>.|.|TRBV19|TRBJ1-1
CASSIGNTEAFF
TGTGCCAGTAGTATAGGGAACACTGAAGCTTTCTTT
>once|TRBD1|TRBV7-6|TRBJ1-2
CASSPETGGDYGYTF
TGTGCCAGCAGCCCAGAGACAGGGGGCGACTATGGCTACACCTTC
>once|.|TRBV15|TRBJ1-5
CATSRDLQGGQPQHF
TGTGCCACCAGCAGAGATCTACAGGGAGGTCAGCCCCAGCATTTT
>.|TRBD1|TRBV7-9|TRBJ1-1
CASSSEVRGPPYMNTEAFF
TGTGCCAGCAGCTCCGAGGTAAGGGGGCCGCCCTACATGAACACTGAAGCTTTCTTT
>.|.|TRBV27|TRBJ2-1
CASSYGGYEQFF
TGTGCCAGCAGTTATGGGGGGTATGAGCAGTTCTTC
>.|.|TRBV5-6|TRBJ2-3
CASSFMPLDTQYF
TGTGCCAGCAGCTTTATGCCCTTGGATACGCAGTATTTT
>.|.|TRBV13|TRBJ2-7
CASSSPTATYEQYF
TGTGCCAGCAGCTCCCCGACAGCCACCTACGAGCAGTACTTC
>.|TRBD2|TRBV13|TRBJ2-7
CASSSPVRTSGGPYEQYF
TGTGCCAGCAGCTCCCCTGTGCGGACTAGCGGGGGACCTTACGAGCAGTACTTC
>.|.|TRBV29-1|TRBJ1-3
CSAATGISGNTIYF
TGCAGCGCCGCAACGGGGATCTCTGGAAACACCATATATTTT
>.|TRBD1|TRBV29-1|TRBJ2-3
CSVAGQGRYTQYF
TGCAGCGTTGCGGGACAGGGAAGGTATACGCAGTATTTT
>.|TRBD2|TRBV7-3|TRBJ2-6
CASSLSGGSGANVLTF
TGTGCCAGCAGCCTCTCGGGGGGCTCTGGGGCCAACGTCCTGACTTTC
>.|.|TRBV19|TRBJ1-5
CASSIGARPQHF
TGTGCCAGTAGTATCGGGGCTAGGCCCCAGCATTTT
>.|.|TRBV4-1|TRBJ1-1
CASSQANLGTEAFF
TGCGCCAGCAGCCAAGCGAATCTCGGCACTGAAGCTTTCTTT
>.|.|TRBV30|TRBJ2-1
CASERGGAYNEQFF
TGTGCGAGCGAGAGGGGGGGAGCGTACAATGAGCAGTTCTTC
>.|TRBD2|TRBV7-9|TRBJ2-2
CASSLPSGGANTGELFF
TGTGCCAGCAGCTTGCCGAGCGGGGGCGCGAACACCGGGGAGCTGTTTTTT
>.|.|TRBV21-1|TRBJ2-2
CASSKSTSARPVPTGELFF
TGTGCCAGCAGCAAATCCACAAGCGCCCGGCCAGTTCCCACCGGGGAGCTGTTTTTT
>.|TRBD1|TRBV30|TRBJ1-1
CAWSQGARTEAFF
TGTGCCTGGAGTCAGGGGGCGCGCACTGAAGCTTTCTTT
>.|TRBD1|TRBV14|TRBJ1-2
CASSQGQGGGYTF
TGTGCCAGCAGCCAAGGGCAGGGGGGAGGCTACACCTTC
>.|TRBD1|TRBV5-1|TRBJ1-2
CASSWTAGTGVYGYTF
TGCGCCAGCAGCTGGACGGCCGGGACAGGGGTCTATGGCTACACCTTC
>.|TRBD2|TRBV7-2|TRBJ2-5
CASSWAGGPETQYF
TGTGCCAGCAGTTGGGCGGGGGGGCCAGAGACCCAGTACTTC
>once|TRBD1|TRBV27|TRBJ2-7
CARDRDHEQYF
TGTGCCAGAGACAGGGATCACGAGCAGTACTTC
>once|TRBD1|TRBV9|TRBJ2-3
CASSGQGPDTQYF
TGTGCCAGCAGCGGACAGGGGCCCGATACGCAGTATTTT
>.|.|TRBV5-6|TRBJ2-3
CASSNPAADTQYF
TGTGCCAGCAGTAACCCAGCTGCAGATACGCAGTATTTT
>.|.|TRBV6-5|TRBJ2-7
CASSYGGEGYEQYF
TGTGCCAGCAGTTACGGAGGGGAAGGGTACGAGCAGTACTTC
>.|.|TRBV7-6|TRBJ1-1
CASSLAFRGEKGTSTEAFF
TGTGCCAGCAGCTTAGCGTTCCGGGGGGAAAAGGGGACGAGCACTGAAGCTTTCTTT
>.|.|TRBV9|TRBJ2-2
CASSGNTGELFF
TGTGCCAGCAGCGGGAACACCGGGGAGCTGTTTTTT
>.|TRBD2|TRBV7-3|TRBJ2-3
CASSSWLSGAGDTQYF
TGTGCCAGCAGCTCATGGCTAAGCGGGGCCGGAGATACGCAGTATTTT
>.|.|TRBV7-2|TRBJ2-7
CASSLAGTIYEQYF
TGTGCCAGCAGCTTAGCCGGGACGATCTACGAGCAGTACTTC
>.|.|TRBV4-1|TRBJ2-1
CASSQGQSEQFF
TGCGCCAGCAGCCAAGGCCAGAGTGAGCAGTTCTTC
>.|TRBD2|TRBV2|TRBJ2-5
CASTPLSRALAGAQETQYF
TGTGCCAGCACCCCCCTCTCGAGGGCACTAGCGGGGGCTCAAGAGACCCAGTACTTC
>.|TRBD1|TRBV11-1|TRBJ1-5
CASSSIDRGREWDQPQHF
TGTGCCAGCAGCTCGATCGACAGGGGGCGCGAGTGGGATCAGCCCCAGCATTTT
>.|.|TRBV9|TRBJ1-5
CASSVEVETVNQPQHF
TGTGCCAGCAGCGTAGAGGTAGAGACAGTGAATCAGCCCCAGCATTTT
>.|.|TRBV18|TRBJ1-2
CASSPEGRYGYTF
TGTGCCAGCTCACCGGAGGGGAGGTATGGCTACACCTTC